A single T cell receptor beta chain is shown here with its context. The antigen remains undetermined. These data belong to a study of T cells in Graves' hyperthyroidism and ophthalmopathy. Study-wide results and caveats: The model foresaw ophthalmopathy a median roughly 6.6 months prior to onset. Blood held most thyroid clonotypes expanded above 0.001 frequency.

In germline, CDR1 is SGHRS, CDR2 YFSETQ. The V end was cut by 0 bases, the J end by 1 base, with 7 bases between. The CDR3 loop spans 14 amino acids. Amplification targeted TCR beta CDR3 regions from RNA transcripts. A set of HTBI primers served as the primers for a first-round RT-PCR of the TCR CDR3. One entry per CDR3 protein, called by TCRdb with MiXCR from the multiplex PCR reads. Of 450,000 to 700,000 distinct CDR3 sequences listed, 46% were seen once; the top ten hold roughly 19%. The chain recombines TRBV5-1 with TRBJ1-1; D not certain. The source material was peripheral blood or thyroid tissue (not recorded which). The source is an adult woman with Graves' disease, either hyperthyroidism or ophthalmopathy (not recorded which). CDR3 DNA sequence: TGCGCCAGCAGCTTGGTGGTCGAGAACACTGAAGCTTTCTTT. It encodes CASSLVVENTEAFF.